These 19 T cell receptor beta chains share one sample of origin, sequenced in a study of T cell clonality in common variable immunodeficiency. The data were produced by immunoSEQ multiplex PCR, yet TCRdb's version contains in-frame clones alone and is incomplete. The sample was found to contain some 38,000 clones, and every one recurs. The sequenced sample consisted of peripheral blood mononuclear cells. Receptors were obtained from a person aged 18 to 75 in good health.

This clone was found many times. This chain's CDR3 is CSAHRDSYNEQFF. The DNA read from the CDR3 is TGCAGTGCTCACAGGGACTCCTACAATGAG. V is TRBV20-1 and J is TRBJ2-1, with D possibly matching TRBD1 (6 bases). The CDR3 is cut off 3 residues early in the read; its end comes from the germline J gene. The ends were cut back, 5 bases at V and 0 bases at J, with 8 bases in the middle. Germline lookup yields CDR1 DFQATT and CDR2 SNEGSKA (reference sequence). This CDR3 is 13 amino acids long.

This clone was counted at least ten times. The CDR3 end is not reached by the read, which stops 3 residues before it; the germline J gene fills it in. The V gene is TRBV7-8, the J gene TRBJ2-1; tentative D call: TRBD2 (5 bases). CDR3 length: 11 residues. Trimming removed 4 bases from V and 9 bases from J, with 7 bases in between. Germline V CDR1 and CDR2: SGHVS, FQNEAQ. This CDR3 is CASSSSSEQFF. The CDR3 bases that were read are TGTGCCAGCAGCTCTAGCAGTGAG. Complete variable domain (other parts from reference TRBV7-8 and TRBJ2-1): GAGVSQSPRYKVAKRGQDVALRCDPISGHVSLFWYQQALGQGPEFLTYFQNEAQLDKSGLPSDRFFAERPEGSVSTLKIQRTQQEDSAVYLCASSSSSEQFFGPGTRLTVL.

This clone was found many times. The read finishes 3 residues shy of the CDR3 end, and the germline J gene is used to complete it. This chain links TRBV7-2 with TRBJ2-7; no reliable D call. The V end lost 5 bases, the J end lost 0 bases, and 2 bases lay between the germline ends. Germline CDR1 is SGHTA and CDR2 is FQGNSA. The length of the CDR3 is 11 residues. CDR3 in amino acids: CASSRSYEQYF. The sequenced CDR3 bases are TGTGCCAGCAGCCGCTCCTACGAG.

The table lists this clone with a few counts. The sequenced fragment ends 3 residues before the CDR3 boundary, so the rest is inferred from the germline J gene. The gene calls are TRBV19 and TRBJ1-2; D is unresolved. This CDR3 has 16 amino acids. Germline CDR1 is LNHDA and CDR2 is SQIVND (reference sequence). The part of the CDR3 DNA that was read is TGTGCCAGTAGTAGCTTAACGAGCGGGAGTTATGAGACC. It specifies CASSSLTSGSYET. The CDR3 as a whole reads CASSSLTSGSYETYTF.

This clone has ten or more counts. The read is 3 residues too short to cover the CDR3 end, so that end is filled in from the germline J gene. The chain employs TRBV2 and TRBJ2-7; 13 bases are shared with TRBD2. The germline V gene has CDR1 SNHLY and CDR2 FYNNEI. The CDR3 runs 15 residues. Trimming cost V 6 bases and J 6 bases; bases outside gene matches: 8. CDR3: CASRPTTSGRAEQYF. The covered CDR3 bases are TGTGCCAGCAGACCAACCACTAGCGGGAGGGCCGAG.

Ten or more counts support this clone. Read coverage stops 3 residues before the CDR3 terminus; the germline J gene supplies the remainder. The chain joins TRBV30 to TRBJ1-3, with D unresolved. Trimming took off 5 bases at V and 2 bases at J, with 13 bases between the two ends. The CDR3 loop spans 14 amino acids. Germline-derived CDR1 and CDR2 are GTSNPN and SVGIG (reference sequence). The CDR3 here is CAWGEGFTGNTIYF. CDR3 DNA (partial): TGTGCCTGGGGTGAGGGTTTTACTGGAAACACC.

This clone occurred a few times. Coverage ceases 3 residues before the CDR3 finishes, and the germline J gene fills in the end. The rearrangement links TRBV18 to TRBJ1-2; 8 bases are shared with TRBD1. Germline V CDR1 and CDR2: KGHSH, LQKENI. The CDR3 has 14 residues. The sequenced CDR3 bases are TGTGCCAGCTCACGGGACAGGTCTTCTTACGAC. It codes for CASSRDRSSYD. The entire CDR3 protein is CASSRDRSSYDYTF.

This clone was observed at least ten times. The DNA ends 3 residues before the CDR3 does, and the rest of the CDR3 is filled in from the germline J gene. This CDR3 is also generated by other DNA sequences in the sample. The chain combines TRBV19 with TRBJ2-7, with D maybe TRBD2 (5 bases). The CDR3 contains 15 residues. Germline CDR1 reads LNHDA; CDR2 reads SQIVND (reference sequence). Trimming left V 1 base short and J 2 bases short, with 12 bases between. The CDR3 loop reads CASSIVDSETYEQYF. The CDR3 DNA, read in part, is TGTGCCAGTAGTATAGTGGACTCAGAGACCTACGAG.

In this sample, this clone turned up many times. The read stops 3 residues short of the end of the CDR3; the missing end is completed from the germline J gene. The rearrangement uses TRBV10-3 and TRBJ2-2; 8 bases are shared with TRBD1. Germline CDR1 is ENHRY and CDR2 is SYGVKD. Unmatched junction bases numbered 18, after V lost 6 bases and J lost 6 bases. This CDR3 spans 18 amino acids. CDR3 sequence reads: CAIRMARQGRMGAGELFF. The sequenced CDR3 bases are TGTGCCATCAGGATGGCCCGACAGGGGAGAATGGGTGCCGGGGAG.

On this clone itself: Sequencing ends 3 residues short of the CDR3 end; the germline J gene provides the rest. The rearrangement links TRBV19 to TRBJ1-2; D gene unclear. The CDR3 has 15 amino acids. Looked up from germline, CDR1 is LNHDA and CDR2 is SQIVND (reference sequence). CDR3: CASSTTSGNSYDYTF. Partial CDR3 DNA: TGTGCCAGTAGCACTACTAGCGGGAACTCCTACGAC.

In the case of this clone: The missing CDR3 end, 3 residues past where the read stops, is filled in from the germline J gene. This chain links TRBV7-9 with TRBJ2-2, with 7 bases identical to TRBD1. This CDR3 has 13 amino acids. In germline, CDR1 is SEHNR, CDR2 FQNEAQ (reference sequence). This chain's CDR3 is CASSWDRSEKLFF. CDR3 DNA (partial): TGTGCCAGCAGCTGGGACAGAAGCGAAAAG.

In this sample, this clone turned up many times. Read coverage stops 3 residues before the CDR3 terminus; the germline J gene supplies the remainder. This sequence joins TRBV6-4 and TRBJ2-1; 7 positions agree with TRBD2. V shed 2 bases, J shed 5 bases, and the junction held 12 bases outside the gene matches. Germline assignment: CDR1 MRHNA and CDR2 SNTAGT. The CDR3 covers 17 residues. CDR3 residues: CASSDPGTAGRDNEQFF. The part of the CDR3 DNA that was read is TGTGCCAGCAGTGACCCTGGAACAGCGGGAAGAGACAATGAG.

This clone came up many times. The missing CDR3 end, 3 residues past where the read stops, is filled in from the germline J gene. V and J are TRBV4-1 and TRBJ2-1; 11 positions agree with TRBD2. V lost 2 bases, J lost 9 bases, and 6 bases stayed unmatched. This CDR3 comprises 15 residues. Looked up from germline, CDR1 is MGHRA and CDR2 is YSYEKL. The DNA read from the CDR3 is TGCGCCAGCAGCCAATTAGCGGGAGGGCACGTTGAG. It specifies CASSQLAGGHVE. The whole CDR3 region reads CASSQLAGGHVEQFF.

This clone was detected many times. With the read ending 3 residues before the CDR3 end, the germline J gene is used to fill in that end. The chain combines TRBV5-1 with TRBJ1-2; TRBD1 aligns across 7 bases. The CDR3 contains 17 residues. Germline loops: CDR1 SGHRS, CDR2 YFSETQ. J lost 0 bases, V lost 4 bases, and 12 bases had no gene match. The CDR3 here is CASSAGTDSLANYGYTF. CDR3 DNA (partial): TGCGCCAGCAGCGCCGGGACAGACTCCTTAGCTAACTATGGC.

This clone was detected many times. The missing CDR3 end, 3 residues past where the read stops, is filled in from the germline J gene. The chain carries TRBV20-1 and TRBJ1-5; TRBD1 matches at 9 bases. The J segment lost 9 bases and the V segment lost 1 base, leaving 13 bases of the junction unmatched. Germline CDR1 reads DFQATT; CDR2 reads SNEGSKA (reference sequence). This CDR3 is 16 amino acids long. The sequenced CDR3 bases are TGCAGTGCTAGAGCTAACGGGACAGGGAGGGGAGGGCCC. It translates to CSARANGTGRGGP. The whole CDR3 is CSARANGTGRGGPQHF.

In this sample, this clone turned up many times. The read ends 3 residues shy of where the CDR3 ends; the end is completed using the germline J gene. The rearrangement links TRBV19 to TRBJ1-1, with a tentative D call TRBD1 (6 bases). CDR1 is LNHDA, CDR2 SQIVND, per germline (reference sequence). The CDR3 is 15 amino acids. V lost 5 bases to trimming and J lost 1 base, with 14 bases between them. The CDR3 DNA, read in part, is TGTGCCAGTAGTGTGGGGGCCAGAAGGAACACTGAA. Residues: CASSVGARRNTE. The full CDR3 reads CASSVGARRNTEAFF.

Ten or more counts support this clone. The CDR3 goes on 3 residues after the read ends, and that part is filled in from the germline J gene. The rearrangement joins TRBV7-9 to TRBJ2-1; a possible D gene is TRBD2 (7 bases). CDR3 size: 13 residues. CDR1 and CDR2 from the germline V gene are SEHNR and FQNEAQ (reference sequence). The V end lost 0 bases, the J end lost 8 bases, and 8 bases lay between the germline ends. The CDR3 here is CASSLAGGHEQFF. The covered CDR3 bases are TGTGCCAGCAGCTTAGCGGGGGGGCATGAG.

Many counts were recorded for this clone. This CDR3 reads CASRYTSGKAAYNEQFF. Partial CDR3 DNA: TGTGCCAGCAGGTATACTAGCGGGAAGGCCGCCTACAATGAG. This chain joins TRBV12-3 or TRBV12-4 and TRBJ2-1; 10 positions agree with TRBD2. The missing CDR3 end, 3 residues past where the read stops, is filled in from the germline J gene. This CDR3 has 17 residues. J was trimmed by 2 bases and V by 6 bases; bases with no gene match: 10.

This clone was seen at least ten times. With the read ending 3 residues before the CDR3 end, the germline J gene is used to fill in that end. This chain connects TRBV6-1 to TRBJ1-2; no clear D. This CDR3 spans 14 amino acids. The V gene's germline CDR1 is MNHNS and CDR2 SASEGT. CDR3 in amino acids: CASSETIPSWGYTF. The covered CDR3 bases are TGTGCCAGCAGTGAGACTATTCCGAGCTGGGGC.